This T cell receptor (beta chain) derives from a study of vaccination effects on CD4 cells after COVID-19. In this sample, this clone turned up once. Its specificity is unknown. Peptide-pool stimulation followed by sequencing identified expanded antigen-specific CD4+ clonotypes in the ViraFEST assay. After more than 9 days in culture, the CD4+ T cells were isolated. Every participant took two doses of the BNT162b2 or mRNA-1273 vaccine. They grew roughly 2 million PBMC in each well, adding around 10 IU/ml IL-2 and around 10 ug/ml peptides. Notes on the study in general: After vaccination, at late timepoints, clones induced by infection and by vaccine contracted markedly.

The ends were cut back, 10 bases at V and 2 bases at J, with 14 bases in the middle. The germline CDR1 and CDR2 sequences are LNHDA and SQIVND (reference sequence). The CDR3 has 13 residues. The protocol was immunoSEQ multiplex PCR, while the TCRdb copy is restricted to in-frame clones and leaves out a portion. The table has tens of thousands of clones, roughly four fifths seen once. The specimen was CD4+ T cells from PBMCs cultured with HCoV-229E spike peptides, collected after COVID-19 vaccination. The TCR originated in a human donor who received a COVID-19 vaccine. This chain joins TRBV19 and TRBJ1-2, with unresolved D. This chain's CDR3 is CATRTGFNYGYTF. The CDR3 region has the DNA TGTGCCACCCGGACCGGATTCAACTATGGCTACACCTTC.